The 9 T cell receptor beta chains below come from one sample, sequenced in a study of cytomegalovirus exposure and HLA in healthy donors. Sequencing was performed with immunoSEQ multiplex PCR; in TCRdb, only in-frame clones are kept and a portion is missing. The sample gives 200,000 to 250,000 clones, roughly 89% of which show up once; about 2.8% is in the top ten. The specimen sequenced was PBMCs. The receptors come from a man aged 18 to 30 in good health and CMV-seronegative.

The chain joins TRBV6-5 to TRBJ2-3; 11 bases map to TRBD2. The CDR3 spans 15 residues. After removal of 6 bases from V and 10 bases from J, the junction contained 12 bases not matched to a gene. Germline values: CDR1 MNHEY, CDR2 SVGAGI. CDR3 region: CASRVTSGGAFPQYF. In nucleotides, the CDR3 is TGTGCCAGCAGAGTCACTAGCGGGGGCGCTTTCCCGCAGTATTTT.

This rearrangement joins TRBV7-9 to TRBJ2-7; D gene ambiguous. V lost 5 bases, J lost 3 bases, and 14 bases lay in between. This CDR3 contains 14 residues. In germline, CDR1 is SEHNR, CDR2 FQNEAQ (reference sequence). The CDR3 coding sequence is TGTGCCAGCAGCATAGACGAGATCCTCTACGAGCAGTACTTC. This sequence encodes CASSIDEILYEQYF.

V is TRBV25-1 and J is TRBJ1-1, with 7 bases aligning to TRBD1. The junction had 8 bases not matched to a gene; V was cut back by 3 bases and J by 1 base. The CDR3 runs 16 residues. Germline V lookup: CDR1 MGHDK, CDR2 SYGVNS. CDR3 nucleotides: TGTGCCAGCAGTGACCGACAGGGTAATGGGAACACTGAAGCTTTCTTT. Encoded protein: CASSDRQGNGNTEAFF.

V gene TRBV7-9 combines with J gene TRBJ2-1; a weak D match, TRBD1 (5 bases). Germline values: CDR1 SEHNR, CDR2 FQNEAQ (reference sequence). The CDR3 runs to 15 residues. Between the trimmed V and J ends, which lost 7 bases and 3 bases, there was a span of 16 bases. The CDR3 nucleotides read TGTGCCAGCATCCCTGGGGCTCTTCACTACAATGAGCAGTTCTTC. Its translation is CASIPGALHYNEQFF.

The chain recombines TRBV18 with TRBJ2-3; no firm D call. CDR1 KGHSH and CDR2 LQKENI come from the germline V gene. The V end was cut by 3 bases, the J end by 1 base, with 8 bases between. The length of the CDR3 is 14 residues. CDR3 in DNA: TGTGCCAGCTCACCCCCTTCGGGCACAGATACGCAGTATTTT. This encodes CASSPPSGTDTQYF.

In this sample, this clone turned up once. The chain links TRBV27 to TRBJ2-7, with TRBD1 as a possible D gene (5 bases). Between the trimmed V and J ends, which lost 3 bases and 2 bases, there was a span of 14 bases. CDR3 size: 15 residues. In germline, CDR1 is MNHEY, CDR2 SMNVEV (reference sequence). This CDR3 reads CASSFEAGPPYEQYF. CDR3 coding DNA: TGTGCCAGCAGTTTTGAGGCAGGGCCGCCCTACGAGCAGTACTTC.

CDR3 protein: CASSQELQSFEAFF. CDR3 coding DNA: TGCGCCAGCAGCCAAGAGCTCCAGTCGTTTGAAGCTTTCTTT. V and J are TRBV4-3 and TRBJ1-1, with no clear D. V shed 0 bases and J shed 7 bases, with 12 bases lying between them. The CDR3 covers 14 residues. Germline-derived CDR1 and CDR2 are LGHNA and YSLEER.

Only a few counts were recorded for this clone. The chain is built from TRBV4-1 and TRBJ1-2; D is ambiguous. V was pared by 4 bases and J by 4 bases, with 19 bases between. The CDR3 runs to 16 residues. Germline V gives CDR1 MGHRA, CDR2 YSYEKL. Here the CDR3 DNA reads TGCGCCAGCAGCCGGACTCTAAGGAGGGTCCTCTATGGCTACACCTTC. Encoded protein: CASSRTLRRVLYGYTF.

This clone came up a few times. The V and J genes are TRBV9 and TRBJ1-2, with 7 bases lining up with TRBD1. Germline V gene sequence: CDR1 SGDLS, CDR2 YYNGEE. The CDR3 has 15 amino acids. With 2 bases clipped from V and 2 bases from J, the junction kept 6 bases outside the gene matches. The CDR3 spells CASSVMGQTNYGYTF. The CDR3 region has the DNA TGTGCCAGCAGCGTCATGGGACAGACCAACTATGGCTACACCTTC.